The TCR beta chain under discussion was sequenced for a study of T cell changes during pregnancy in multiple sclerosis. The CDR3 loop spans 13 amino acids. The germline CDR1 and CDR2 sequences are SGHTA and FQGNSA. The V end lost 5 bases, the J end lost 4 bases, and 11 bases lay between the germline ends. Only in-frame clones appear in the TCRdb table, and some are missing; sequencing was by immunoSEQ multiplex PCR. The sample lists 70,000 or so clones; over 80% were seen once. The clonotype comes from a female donor in good health, enrolled as a control in a pregnancy study. Sequenced here: peripheral blood, sampled in the third trimester of pregnancy. The rearrangement joins TRBV7-2 to TRBJ2-5; D is possibly TRBD1 (7 bases). CDR3 region: CASSPQGGETQYF. The CDR3 bases are TGTGCCAGCAGCCCCCAGGGGGGAGAGACCCAGTACTTC.